This T cell receptor (beta chain) was captured in a study of Graves' ophthalmopathy and Graves' hyperthyroidism (dated by TCRdb to 2017 to 2018). Regarding the complete study: Hyperthyroidism was defined as stable when no progression to ophthalmopathy occurred within 18 months of follow-up. TCR beta repertoire signatures were used to distinguish Graves' ophthalmopathy from Graves' hyperthyroidism and to predict progression to ophthalmopathy. In total, 120 to 150 blood samples were TCR-sequenced: roughly 45 ophthalmopathy, approximately 75 hyperthyroidism and roughly 17 hyperthyroidism-to-ophthalmopathy patients. To explore V-J signatures that distinguish ophthalmopathy from hyperthyroidism, a discovery set of 100 patients was enrolled, made up of 43 with ophthalmopathy and 55 to 65 with stable hyperthyroidism. An independent validation cohort was composed of fewer than 20 hyperthyroidism patients and around 16 patients who later progressed from hyperthyroidism to ophthalmopathy. T-cell repertoires of thyroid tissue and blood were compared in about 6 hyperthyroidism patients. Following sample collection, hyperthyroidism patients were given methimazole at a starting dose of 30 mg daily, and ophthalmopathy patients were given high-dose intravenous methylprednisolone.

Patients with hyperthyroidism were aged 18 to 65 years, had been newly diagnosed, and had a disease duration of less than 2 months. Patients were excluded if they had other autoimmune diseases, uncontrolled infections, pregnancy or lactation. Diagnosis was based on clinical symptoms, serum thyroxine, TRAb, thyroid ultrasound and orbital computed tomography. Total RNA was extracted using Trizol reagent, and RNA quality was checked on an Agilent 2100 Bioanalyzer. This clonotype showed up just a few times. It lacks a known antigen. There are no base qualities to consult, and no much larger clone falls within one base. TCR beta CDR3 regions were amplified from RNA transcripts for repertoire sequencing. A first-round RT-PCR used HTBI primers with the Qiagen OneStep RT-PCR kit, followed by a second-round multiplex PCR, size selection and purification. Libraries were sequenced on an Illumina HiSeq2000 using paired-end 100 bp reads. The original pipeline was this. SOAPnuke was used for read processing, and reads with adapters, uncalled bases, a mean Phred below 15, or no exact constant-primer or identifier match were discarded. COPE v1.2.5 was used to merge the high-quality paired reads. Each unique nucleotide sequence was defined as a clonotype, and clonotypes were aligned to IMGT TRB V, D and J references with MiTCR v1.1. The analysis was limited to V-J combinations with a frequency above 0.0001, which together covered about 99% of repertoires. For each V-J combination, a TCR clonal expansion and chaos score was defined as F50 clonal expansion divided by the chaos observed in the TCRdist matrix. Welch's t-statistics and random forest were used to reduce features to 10 to 15 V-J combinations, which were fed into a naive Bayes classifier. The similarity between thyroid and blood repertoires was quantified using the Morisita-Horn index. TCRdb redid the processing of the public reads, applying fastp at Q25 and MiXCR, and retained in-frame beta chains. Identical CDR3 proteins give one entry, which carries the most common genes and DNA. TCRdb assigned the V and J calls; the authors' analysis was not used. The sample table contains around 520,000 distinct CDR3 sequences; only one count was recorded for about 40% of them. In total, the top ten clones hold 3.5% to 5% of the sample.

Results the study describes overall, beyond this receptor: In cross-validation, the 13-signature model distinguished ophthalmopathy from stable hyperthyroidism with approximately 90% sensitivity and 81.08% specificity, while in the test set the corresponding values were about 80% and 75%. In validation, the model predicted ophthalmopathy progression with more than 70% sensitivity and 72.22% specificity; roughly eleven predicted patients were CT-confirmed with GO in a median of around 6.5 months. Most of the expanded thyroid clonotypes with a frequency above 0.001 were also detected in blood, and it was suggested that the thyroid immune response may be reflected by blood repertoires. Sample size was not statistically predetermined, and group allocation was not concealed from the investigators.

The TCR comes from an adult man with Graves' hyperthyroidism. The sequenced sample was peripheral blood or thyroid tissue (not recorded which).

The DNA sequence is given as TGTGCCAGCAGCTTGGGTCCGGCCGGAGGCTACACCTTC. Translated, it reads CASSLGPAGGYTF. The rearranged segments are TRBV5-4 and TRBJ1-2, with the D gene not clear enough to name. From the cysteine up to the phenylalanine, the CDR3 has a length of 13 residues. Solely the CDR3 DNA is kept, with 39 bases framed from the first base. V was cut back by 0 bases and J by 8 bases, leaving a gap of 11 bases between them. The germline V gene encodes CDR1 SGHNT and CDR2 YYREEE (reference sequence).